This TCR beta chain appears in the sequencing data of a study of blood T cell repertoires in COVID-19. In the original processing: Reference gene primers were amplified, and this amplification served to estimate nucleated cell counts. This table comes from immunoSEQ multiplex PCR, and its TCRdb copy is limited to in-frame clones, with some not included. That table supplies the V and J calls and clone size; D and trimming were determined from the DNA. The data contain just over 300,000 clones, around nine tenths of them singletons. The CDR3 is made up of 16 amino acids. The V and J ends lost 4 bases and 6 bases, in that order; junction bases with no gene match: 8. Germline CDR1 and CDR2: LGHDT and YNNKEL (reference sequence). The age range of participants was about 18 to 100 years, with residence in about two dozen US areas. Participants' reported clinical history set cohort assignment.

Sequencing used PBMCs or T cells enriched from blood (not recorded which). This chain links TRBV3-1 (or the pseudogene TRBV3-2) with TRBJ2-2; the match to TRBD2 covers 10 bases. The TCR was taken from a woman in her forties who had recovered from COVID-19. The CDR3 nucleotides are TGTGCCAGCAGCCCTCCCGGGACTAGCGTCGCCGGGGAGCTGTTTTTT. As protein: CASSPPGTSVAGELFF.